The rows below give T cell receptor beta chains drawn from one sample of a study of blood T cell repertoires in COVID-19. Some clones are missing from TCRdb's copy, which holds only in-frame ones; the method was immunoSEQ multiplex PCR. The table records 210,000 or so clones, more than 60% of them present only once. The specimen was peripheral blood. Receptors originate from a man aged 50-59 years who had recovered from COVID-19. CDR3s include the opening cysteine and the closing phenylalanine or tryptophan. The order of the fields is V gene, D gene, J gene, clone size, CDR3 protein, CDR3 DNA. A D gene is named only where the DNA matches it firmly. Only part of the rows carry a size: once, few, many, or a class if the clone is expanded.

>TRBV6-6|TRBD2|TRBJ2-7|few
CASRTQNLAGGYEQYF
TGTGCCAGCAGAACCCAGAACCTAGCGGGGGGGTACGAGCAGTACTTC
>TRBV27|-|TRBJ1-2|once
CASSSAQTGYYGYTF
TGTGCCAGCAGTTCCGCCCAGACGGGGTACTATGGCTACACCTTC
>TRBV2|-|TRBJ1-2|-
CASSRELKDYGYTF
TGTGCCAGCAGTAGGGAGTTAAAGGACTATGGCTACACCTTC
>TRBV19|TRBD1|TRBJ2-1|-
CASQGQGTYNEQFF
TGTGCCAGCCAGGGACAGGGGACTTACAATGAGCAGTTCTTC
>TRBV7-8|-|TRBJ2-3|-
CASSQQGPDTQYF
TGTGCCAGCAGCCAACAGGGCCCAGATACGCAGTATTTT
>TRBV11-3|-|TRBJ2-3|once
CASSLEAGSDTQYF
TGTGCCAGCAGCTTAGAGGCGGGATCAGATACGCAGTATTTT
>TRBV4-1|-|TRBJ2-1|-
CASSKTGSYNEQFF
TGCGCCAGCAGTAAAACAGGCTCCTACAATGAGCAGTTCTTC
>TRBV7-9|-|TRBJ2-7|-
CASSLGPATYEQYF
TGTGCCAGCAGCTTAGGCCCCGCCACTTACGAGCAGTACTTC
>TRBV6-1|-|TRBJ1-1|once
CASSENIVTEAFF
TGTGCCAGCAGTGAAAACATCGTCACTGAAGCTTTCTTT
>TRBV29-1|-|TRBJ1-2|-
CSVSHNYGYTF
TGCAGCGTTTCCCATAACTATGGCTACACCTTC
>TRBV4-2|-|TRBJ1-1|once
CASSQVSGGTEAFF
TGTGCCAGCAGCCAAGTATCCGGCGGCACTGAAGCTTTCTTT
>TRBV5-1|TRBD2|TRBJ2-1|-
CASSLVGGREYNEQFF
TGCGCCAGCAGCTTGGTAGGCGGGAGGGAATACAATGAGCAGTTCTTC
>TRBV27|-|TRBJ1-6|-
CASSLAGDGSPLHF
TGTGCCAGCAGTTTAGCGGGGGACGGTTCACCCCTCCACTTT
>TRBV7-2|-|TRBJ1-5|few
CASGLGTWSNQPQHF
TGTGCCAGCGGTCTAGGGACATGGAGCAATCAGCCCCAGCATTTT
>TRBV2|-|TRBJ2-1|-
CASNPGLQRYNEQFF
TGTGCCAGCAATCCGGGACTGCAACGGTACAATGAGCAGTTCTTC
>TRBV7-4|-|TRBJ2-7|-
CASSSYLLLGHREGHDEQYF
TGTGCCAGCAGCTCCTACCTTCTCCTAGGCCACAGGGAGGGCCACGACGAGCAGTACTTC
>TRBV19|-|TRBJ2-3|-
CASSIQGLGTTDTQYF
TGTGCCAGTAGTATACAGGGGTTGGGGACGACAGATACGCAGTATTTT
>TRBV3-1/TRBV3-2|TRBD1|TRBJ1-4|-
CASSQTRRGLNEKLFF
TGTGCCAGCAGCCAGACCCGAAGGGGGCTTAATGAAAAACTGTTTTTT
>TRBV30|-|TRBJ2-7|once
CAWNRGGHEQYF
TGTGCCTGGAACAGGGGGGGGCACGAGCAGTACTTC
>TRBV6-6|-|TRBJ1-1|-
CASSFLEAEAFF
TGTGCCAGCAGTTTCCTAGAGGCTGAAGCTTTCTTT
>TRBV11-2|-|TRBJ2-7|few
CASSLQGNVYEQYF
TGTGCCAGCAGCTTACAGGGTAACGTCTACGAGCAGTACTTC
>TRBV27|-|TRBJ2-3|-
CASSWRSGTDTQYF
TGTGCCAGCAGTTGGAGGTCGGGCACAGATACGCAGTATTTT
>TRBV20-1|-|TRBJ1-4|-
CSAFDRLELFF
TGCAGTGCTTTTGACAGATTGGAACTGTTTTTT
>TRBV30|TRBD2|TRBJ2-7|-
CAWSLADYLRGQYF
TGTGCCTGGAGTCTAGCGGACTACTTACGAGGGCAGTACTTC
>TRBV27|-|TRBJ1-1|-
CASSLGRGFEAFF
TGTGCCAGCAGTTTGGGTCGGGGGTTTGAAGCTTTCTTT
>TRBV30|TRBD1|TRBJ1-1|-
CAWSEPGGWSTEAFF
TGTGCCTGGAGTGAGCCAGGGGGTTGGAGCACTGAAGCTTTCTTT
>TRBV7-9|TRBD2|TRBJ2-7|-
CASSLAGTSGNIIYEQYF
TGTGCCAGCAGCTTAGCAGGAACTAGCGGGAATATTATCTACGAGCAGTACTTC
>TRBV11-2|TRBD1|TRBJ2-7|-
CASSPDRVSYEQYF
TGTGCCAGCAGCCCCGACAGGGTCTCCTACGAGCAGTACTTC
>TRBV27|-|TRBJ1-3|once
CASKRLRGPQGVSGNTIYF
TGTGCCAGCAAAAGACTTCGGGGTCCACAGGGTGTATCTGGAAACACCATATATTTT
>TRBV28|TRBD2|TRBJ2-2|-
CASRLAGPTGELFF
TGTGCCAGCAGGCTAGCGGGTCCAACCGGGGAGCTGTTTTTT
>TRBV11-2|TRBD1|TRBJ1-1|-
CASSLRQGGDTEAFF
TGTGCCAGCAGCTTAAGACAGGGCGGAGACACTGAAGCTTTCTTT
>TRBV7-3|-|TRBJ2-1|once
CASSRPPGEQFF
TGTGCCAGCAGCCGACCCCCGGGGGAGCAGTTCTTC
>TRBV9|-|TRBJ2-4|-
CASSPRGGSSGAKNIQYF
TGTGCCAGCAGCCCCCGAGGGGGAAGTTCAGGGGCCAAAAACATTCAGTACTTC
>TRBV19|TRBD1|TRBJ1-1|-
CASSMWGQGLVEAFF
TGTGCCAGTAGTATGTGGGGACAGGGCTTGGTAGAAGCTTTCTTT
>TRBV19|-|TRBJ2-2|few
CASSKAQETGELFF
TGTGCCAGTAGTAAAGCACAGGAAACCGGGGAGCTGTTTTTT
>TRBV19|TRBD1|TRBJ1-2|-
CASTQDRKGVNGYTF
TGTGCCAGTACCCAGGACAGGAAAGGCGTCAATGGCTACACCTTC
>TRBV7-8|TRBD2|TRBJ2-2|-
CASASGVPVTGELFF
TGTGCCAGCGCTAGCGGAGTGCCGGTCACCGGGGAGCTGTTTTTT
>TRBV5-5|TRBD2|TRBJ2-1|-
CASIPSGRAWDHEQFF
TGTGCCAGCATCCCTAGCGGGAGGGCCTGGGATCATGAGCAGTTCTTC
>TRBV2|-|TRBJ2-7|-
CASSLVWYEQYF
TGTGCCAGCAGTTTAGTATGGTACGAGCAGTACTTC
>TRBV7-8|-|TRBJ1-1|-
CASSAVAGNTEAFF
TGTGCCAGCAGCGCGGTGGCGGGGAACACTGAAGCTTTCTTT
>TRBV18|TRBD1|TRBJ1-6|-
CASSPSGGPRNSPLHF
TGTGCCAGCTCACCTTCAGGGGGGCCCAGGAATTCACCCCTCCACTTT
>TRBV19|TRBD1|TRBJ1-4|once
CASSFYRDSDREKLFF
TGTGCCAGTAGTTTTTACCGGGACAGCGATCGTGAAAAACTGTTTTTT
>TRBV28|TRBD1|TRBJ2-7|few
CASSLGGQGAYEQYF
TGTGCCAGCAGTTTAGGTGGGCAGGGGGCCTACGAGCAGTACTTC
>TRBV27|-|TRBJ2-7|-
CASGPRGPRYEQYF
TGTGCCAGCGGTCCGCGGGGGCCGAGGTACGAGCAGTACTTC
>TRBV7-2|-|TRBJ2-3|-
CASSSQSWYGSPDTQYF
TGTGCCAGCAGCTCCCAGAGTTGGTACGGGAGTCCAGATACGCAGTATTTT
>TRBV19|-|TRBJ2-1|-
CASSMVLTGTHEQFF
TGTGCCAGTAGTATGGTTCTAACGGGTACCCATGAGCAGTTCTTC
>TRBV15|-|TRBJ2-5|-
CATSGVQGGETQYF
TGTGCCACCAGCGGTGTCCAGGGTGGAGAGACCCAGTACTTC
>TRBV19|TRBD1|TRBJ2-4|-
CASSISDRVWYF
TGTGCCAGTAGTATTTCTGACAGGGTTTGGTACTTC
>TRBV29-1|-|TRBJ2-7|-
CSGYRGYEQYF
TGCAGCGGATACCGGGGCTACGAGCAGTACTTC
>TRBV29-1|-|TRBJ2-1|-
CSYREGNEQFF
TGCAGCTACAGGGAGGGTAATGAGCAGTTCTTC